This T cell receptor (beta chain) appears in the sequencing data of a study of cytomegalovirus exposure and HLA in healthy donors. General study points: Presence/absence analyses assumed roughly uniform sequencing depth across donors.

Samples came from healthy bone marrow donors. PCR was performed using 60 Vbeta and 13 Jbeta primers. Sequencing was performed with immunoSEQ multiplex PCR; in TCRdb, only in-frame clones are kept and a portion is missing. The table has 130,000 to 150,000 clones, less than 85% seen once; the top ten hold under 7.5%. In regard to this clone: No antigen is known for it.

J gave up 1 base and V 3 bases, and 3 bases lay outside the gene matches. Germline assignment: CDR1 MDHEN and CDR2 SYDVKM. CDR3 length: 16 amino acids. This sequence joins TRBV28 and TRBJ2-6; 7 bases are a match to TRBD1. The sequence was collected from a man aged 35 to 55 in good health and CMV-seropositive. Specimen: PBMCs. CDR3 region: CASSFHRGSGANVLTF. The CDR3 DNA reads TGTGCCAGCAGTTTTCACAGGGGATCTGGGGCCAACGTCCTGACTTTC.